This is a list of T cell receptor beta chains from one sample in a study of beta chain features in type 1 diabetes. Sequencing used immunoSEQ multiplex PCR; TCRdb keeps in-frame clones, though not all of them. In the table there are about 700,000 clones, 13% of which are singletons. Sample: naive CD4+ T cells from blood. These TCRs come from a man aged 18 to 35 with type 1 diabetes. The conserved cysteine and the conserved F or W are not part of the CDR3 here.

cdr3_aa: ASSPPTGFYGYT
v_call: TRBV18

cdr3_aa: ASSILAGLTYEQY
v_call: TRBV5-6

cdr3_aa: ASSQDKEARNEQF
v_call: TRBV7-9

cdr3_aa: ASSSSGTSFLKQY
v_call: TRBV19

cdr3_aa: ASSLDRPSYEQY
v_call: TRBV7-9

cdr3_aa: ASSQQLIGETQY
v_call: TRBV7-7

cdr3_aa: ASTHTGPRDSNQPQH
v_call: TRBV28

cdr3_aa: ASSPAPGTLSGANVLT
v_call: TRBV18

cdr3_aa: ALGQGYEQY
v_call: TRBV30

cdr3_aa: ASSPGGSTQY
v_call: TRBV7-3

cdr3_aa: AWTLQIPPGNEQY
v_call: TRBV30